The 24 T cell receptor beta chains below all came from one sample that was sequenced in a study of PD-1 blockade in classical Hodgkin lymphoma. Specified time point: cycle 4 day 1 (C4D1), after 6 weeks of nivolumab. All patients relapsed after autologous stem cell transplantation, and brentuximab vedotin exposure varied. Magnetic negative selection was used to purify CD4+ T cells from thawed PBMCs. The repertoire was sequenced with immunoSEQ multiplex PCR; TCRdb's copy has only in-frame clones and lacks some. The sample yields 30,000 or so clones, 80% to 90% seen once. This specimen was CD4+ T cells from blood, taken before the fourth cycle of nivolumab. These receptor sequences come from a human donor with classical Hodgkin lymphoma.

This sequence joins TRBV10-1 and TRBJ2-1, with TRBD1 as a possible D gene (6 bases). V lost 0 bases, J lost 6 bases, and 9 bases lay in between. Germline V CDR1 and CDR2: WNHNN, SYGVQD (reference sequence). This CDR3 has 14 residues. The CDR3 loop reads CASSESGTINEQFF. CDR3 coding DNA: TGCGCCAGCAGTGAGTCGGGGACAATCAATGAGCAGTTCTTC.

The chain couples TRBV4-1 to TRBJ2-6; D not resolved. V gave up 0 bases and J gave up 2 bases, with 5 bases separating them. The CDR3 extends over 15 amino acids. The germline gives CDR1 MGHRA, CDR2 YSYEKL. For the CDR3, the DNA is TGCGCCAGCAGCCAAGATTTAGCTGGGGCCAACGTCCTGACTTTC. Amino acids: CASSQDLAGANVLTF.

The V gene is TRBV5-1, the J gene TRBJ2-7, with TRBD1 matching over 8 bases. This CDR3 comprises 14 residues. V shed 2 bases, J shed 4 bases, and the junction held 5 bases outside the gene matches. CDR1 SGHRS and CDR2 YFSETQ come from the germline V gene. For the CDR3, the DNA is TGCGCCAGCAGCTTAACAGGGGGTCAATACGAGCAGTACTTC. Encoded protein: CASSLTGGQYEQYF.

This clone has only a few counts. In DNA form, the CDR3 reads TGTGCCAGCAGCTTCGAGCAGGGGGGAGCTTTCTTT. Translation gives CASSFEQGGAFF. V usage is TRBV7-9 and J usage is TRBJ1-1; 7 bases map to TRBD1. The germline V gene has CDR1 SEHNR and CDR2 FQNEAQ (reference sequence). V shed 3 bases and J 10 bases; nucleotides not matched to a gene: 5. The CDR3 extends over 12 amino acids.

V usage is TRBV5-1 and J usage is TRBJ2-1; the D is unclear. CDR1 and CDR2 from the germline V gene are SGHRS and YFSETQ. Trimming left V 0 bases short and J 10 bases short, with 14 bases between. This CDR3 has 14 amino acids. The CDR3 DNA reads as TGCGCCAGCAGCTTGGTCCCAGGCCCGCAGGAGCAGTTCTTC. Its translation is CASSLVPGPQEQFF.

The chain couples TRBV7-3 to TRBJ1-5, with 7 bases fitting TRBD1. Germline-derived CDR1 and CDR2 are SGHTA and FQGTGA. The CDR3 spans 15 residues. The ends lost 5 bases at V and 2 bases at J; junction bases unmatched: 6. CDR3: CASSPGGGRNQPQHF. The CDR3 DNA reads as TGTGCCAGCAGCCCAGGGGGAGGGCGCAATCAGCCCCAGCATTTT.

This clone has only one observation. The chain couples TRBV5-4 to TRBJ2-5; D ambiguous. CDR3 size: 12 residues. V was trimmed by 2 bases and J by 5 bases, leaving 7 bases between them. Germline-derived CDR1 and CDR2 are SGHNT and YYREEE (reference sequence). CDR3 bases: TGTGCCAGCAGCTTCCAGTTGGAGACCCAGTACTTC. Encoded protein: CASSFQLETQYF.

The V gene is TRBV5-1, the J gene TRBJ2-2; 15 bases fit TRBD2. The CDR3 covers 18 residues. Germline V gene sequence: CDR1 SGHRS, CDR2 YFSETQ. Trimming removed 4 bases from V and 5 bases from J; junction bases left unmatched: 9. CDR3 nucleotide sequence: TGCGCCAGCAGCACCGGACTAGCGGGGGGGCCGAGGACCGGGGAGCTGTTTTTT. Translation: CASSTGLAGGPRTGELFF.

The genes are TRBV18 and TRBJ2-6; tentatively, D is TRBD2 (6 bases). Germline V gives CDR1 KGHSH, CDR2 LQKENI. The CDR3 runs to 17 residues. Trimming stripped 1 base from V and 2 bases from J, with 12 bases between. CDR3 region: CASSPQRPGAGANVLTF. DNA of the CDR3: TGTGCCAGCTCACCACAGCGACCGGGGGCTGGGGCCAACGTCCTGACTTTC.

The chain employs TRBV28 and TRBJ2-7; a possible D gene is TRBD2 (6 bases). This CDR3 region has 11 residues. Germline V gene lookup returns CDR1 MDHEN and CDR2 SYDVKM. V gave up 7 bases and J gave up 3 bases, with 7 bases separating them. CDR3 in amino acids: CASIGGYEQYF. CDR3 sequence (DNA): TGTGCCAGCATCGGGGGCTACGAGCAGTACTTC.

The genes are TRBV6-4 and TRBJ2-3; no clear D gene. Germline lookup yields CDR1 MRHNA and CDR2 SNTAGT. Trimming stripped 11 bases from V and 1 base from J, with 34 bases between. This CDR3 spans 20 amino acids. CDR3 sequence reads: CARPSFNSLQPYPRTDTQYF. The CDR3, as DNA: TGTGCCCGCCCATCGTTTAATAGTCTCCAACCCTATCCACGCACAGATACGCAGTATTTT.

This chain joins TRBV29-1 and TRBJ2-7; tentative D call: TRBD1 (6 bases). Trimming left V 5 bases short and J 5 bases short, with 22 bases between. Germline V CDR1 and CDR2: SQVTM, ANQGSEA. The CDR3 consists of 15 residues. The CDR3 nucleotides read TGCAGCGTTTCAAAGGGGGAGAGTGGGAGTAACGAGCAGTACTTC. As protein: CSVSKGESGSNEQYF.

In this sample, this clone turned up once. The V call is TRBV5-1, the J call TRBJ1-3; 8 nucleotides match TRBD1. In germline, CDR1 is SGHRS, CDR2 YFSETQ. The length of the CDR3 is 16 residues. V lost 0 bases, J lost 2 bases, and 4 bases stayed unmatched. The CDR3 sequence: CASSLGRGLTGNTIYF. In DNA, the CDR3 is TGCGCCAGCAGCTTGGGCAGGGGGCTTACTGGAAACACCATATATTTT.

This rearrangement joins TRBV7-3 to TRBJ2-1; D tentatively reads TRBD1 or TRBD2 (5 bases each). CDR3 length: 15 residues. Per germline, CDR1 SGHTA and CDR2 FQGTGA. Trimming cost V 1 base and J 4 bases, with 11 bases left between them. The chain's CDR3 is CASSLSGTLYNEQFF. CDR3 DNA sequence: TGTGCCAGCAGCTTAAGTGGGACGCTATACAATGAGCAGTTCTTC.

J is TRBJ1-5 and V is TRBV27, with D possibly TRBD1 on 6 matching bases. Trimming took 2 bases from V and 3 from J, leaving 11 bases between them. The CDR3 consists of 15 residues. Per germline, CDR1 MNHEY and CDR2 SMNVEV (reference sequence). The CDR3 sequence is CASSLESGANQPQHF. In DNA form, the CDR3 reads TGTGCCAGCAGTTTAGAGTCAGGGGCCAATCAGCCCCAGCATTTT.

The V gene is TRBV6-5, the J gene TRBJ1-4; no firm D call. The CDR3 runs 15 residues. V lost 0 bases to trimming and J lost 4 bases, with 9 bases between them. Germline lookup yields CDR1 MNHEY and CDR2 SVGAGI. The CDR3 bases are TGTGCCAGCAGTTACTCTTACCCCCTTAATGAAAAACTGTTTTTT. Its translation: CASSYSYPLNEKLFF.

The CDR3 DNA is TGCGCCAGCAGCTCATTCTCAGGGGGAAACTCCTATAATTCACCCCTCCACTTT. It encodes CASSSFSGGNSYNSPLHF. The chain couples TRBV5-1 to TRBJ1-6; 7 bases line up with TRBD1. The CDR3 contains 18 residues. V was pared by 3 bases and J by 0 bases, with 9 bases of the junction left unmatched. Germline V CDR1 and CDR2: SGHRS, YFSETQ.

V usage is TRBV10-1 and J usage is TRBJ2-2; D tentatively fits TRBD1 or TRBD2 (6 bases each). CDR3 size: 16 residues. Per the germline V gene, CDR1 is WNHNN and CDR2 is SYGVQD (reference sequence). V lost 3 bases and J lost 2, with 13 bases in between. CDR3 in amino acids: CASSEVGGLNTGELFF. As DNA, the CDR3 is TGCGCCAGCAGTGAAGTTGGGGGGCTAAACACCGGGGAGCTGTTTTTT.

CDR3 amino acids: CASSLAANTGELFF. The CDR3 DNA sequence: TGCGCCAGCAGCTTGGCAGCGAACACCGGGGAGCTGTTTTTT. V usage is TRBV5-1 and J usage is TRBJ2-2; D is uncertain. Germline-derived CDR1 and CDR2 are SGHRS and YFSETQ. This CDR3 has 14 amino acids. Trimming removed 0 bases from V and 0 bases from J, with 3 bases in between.

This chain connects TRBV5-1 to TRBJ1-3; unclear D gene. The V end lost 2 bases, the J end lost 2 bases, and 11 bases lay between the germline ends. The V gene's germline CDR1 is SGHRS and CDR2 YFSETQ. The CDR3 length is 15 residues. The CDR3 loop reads CASSLPGGAGNTIYF. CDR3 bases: TGCGCCAGCAGCTTACCGGGTGGCGCTGGAAACACCATATATTTT.

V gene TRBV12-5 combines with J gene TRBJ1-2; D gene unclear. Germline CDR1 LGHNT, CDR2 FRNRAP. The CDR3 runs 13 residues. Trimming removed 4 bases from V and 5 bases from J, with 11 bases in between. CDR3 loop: CASGWTEVYGYTF. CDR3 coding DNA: TGTGCTAGTGGTTGGACTGAGGTATATGGCTACACCTTC.

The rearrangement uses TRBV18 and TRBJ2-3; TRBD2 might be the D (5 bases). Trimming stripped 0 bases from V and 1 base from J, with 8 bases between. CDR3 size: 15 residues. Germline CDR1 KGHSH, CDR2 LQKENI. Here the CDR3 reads CASSPPEDRTDTQYF. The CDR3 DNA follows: TGTGCCAGCTCACCACCGGAGGACCGCACAGATACGCAGTATTTT.

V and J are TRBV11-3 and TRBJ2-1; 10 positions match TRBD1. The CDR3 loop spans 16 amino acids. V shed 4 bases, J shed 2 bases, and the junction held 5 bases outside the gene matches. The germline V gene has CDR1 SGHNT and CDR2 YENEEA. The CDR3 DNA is TGTGCCAGCAGCTCAGAGGGGACAGGGGCCTACAATGAGCAGTTCTTC. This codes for CASSSEGTGAYNEQFF.

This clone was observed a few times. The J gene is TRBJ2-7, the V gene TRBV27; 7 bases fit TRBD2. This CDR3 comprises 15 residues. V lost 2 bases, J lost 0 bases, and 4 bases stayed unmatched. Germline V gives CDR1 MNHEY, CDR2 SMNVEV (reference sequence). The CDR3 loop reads CASSLSLAVSYEQYF. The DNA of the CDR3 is TGTGCCAGCAGTTTAAGCCTAGCGGTCTCCTACGAGCAGTACTTC.